These 15 T cell receptor beta chains were sequenced from one sample in a study of OX40 agonist ivuxolimab in advanced cancers. The repertoire was sequenced with immunoSEQ multiplex PCR; TCRdb's copy has only in-frame clones and lacks some. The sample lists tens of thousands of clones, about nine tenths occurring once. The starting material was CD4+ or CD8+ T cells sorted from blood, obtained in a trial of the OX40 agonist ivuxolimab. The receptors derive from an adult with an advanced solid tumor such as melanoma, head and neck, liver or kidney cancer.

J is TRBJ1-5 and V is TRBV18; 7 bases fit TRBD1. The CDR3 sequence is 16 residues long. The V gene end was trimmed by 6 bases and the J gene end by 7 bases; junction bases not matched to a gene: 15. Germline V gives CDR1 KGHSH, CDR2 LQKENI. Here the CDR3 DNA reads TGTGCCAGCTCCCCGGGGGAGGGGGCAGTAGGGCAGCCCCAGCATTTT. Residues: CASSPGEGAVGQPQHF.

As concerns this clone: The junction does not match germline at one end; this may be a read error. This chain links TRBV6-5 with TRBJ2-7; a weak D match, TRBD2 (5 bases). CDR1 and CDR2 (germline): MNHEY, SVGAGI. The CDR3 runs to 13 residues. In DNA, the CDR3 is TGTGCCAGCAGTTACTATGAGGGCGGCCAGCGAAACTTC. Its protein is CASSYYEGGQRNF.

The chain joins TRBV6-6 to TRBJ2-1; a weak D match, TRBD2 (5 bases). From germline, CDR1 is MNHNY and CDR2 SVGAGI (reference sequence). The ends were cut back, 7 bases at V and 10 bases at J, with 17 bases in the middle. The CDR3 contains 13 residues. CDR3 in DNA: TGTGCCAGCAAAGCGGCCAGTCCTGGAGAGCAGTTCTTC. This gives the protein CASKAASPGEQFF.

J is TRBJ1-5 and V is TRBV19; TRBD1 matches at 9 bases. Germline CDR1 is LNHDA and CDR2 is SQIVND (reference sequence). V shed 0 bases, J shed 5 bases, and the junction held 14 bases outside the gene matches. CDR3 length equals 19 residues. The CDR3 reads CASSIEGQGYEGRDQPQHF. As DNA, the CDR3 is TGTGCCAGTAGTATAGAGGGACAGGGTTATGAGGGTCGGGATCAGCCCCAGCATTTT.

This chain connects TRBV5-3 to TRBJ2-3; 9 bases align to TRBD1. TRBV5-3 is marked as an open reading frame, function uncertain. The CDR3 is made up of 20 amino acids. J was trimmed by 4 bases and V by 1 base; bases with no gene match: 19. CDR3 DNA: TGTGCCAGAAGCTTGCTGAAACGACAGGGGGTAGGCGCGTTGGCAGATACGCAGTATTTT. Residues: CARSLLKRQGVGALADTQYF.

The chain employs TRBV5-6 and TRBJ2-7, with 7 bases that match TRBD2. The junction had 10 bases not matched to a gene; V was cut back by 3 bases and J by 4 bases. The CDR3 length is 15 residues. From germline, CDR1 is SGHDT and CDR2 YYEEEE. The chain's CDR3 is CASSSSSGVKYEQYF. The CDR3 DNA reads as TGTGCCAGCAGCTCCTCAAGCGGGGTAAAATACGAGCAGTACTTC.

The chain uses TRBV28 and TRBJ1-2; 7 positions match TRBD1. The CDR3 runs 14 residues. V lost 6 bases and J lost 8; bases outside the gene matches: 12. Looked up from germline, CDR1 is MDHEN and CDR2 is SYDVKM. The CDR3 is CASSTGAHTWGYTF. CDR3 nucleotides: TGTGCCAGCAGCACAGGGGCCCACACTTGGGGCTACACCTTC.

The chain links TRBV5-1 to TRBJ2-3; weak D call: TRBD2 (6 bases). The CDR3 is 15 residues long. Trimming took off 4 bases at V and 4 bases at J, with 16 bases between the two ends. In germline, CDR1 is SGHRS, CDR2 YFSETQ. Written as DNA, the CDR3 is TGCGCCAGCAGCCCGGGACTTGCATCCGCAGATACGCAGTATTTT. Translation: CASSPGLASADTQYF.

This clone was recorded once. The V gene is TRBV9, the J gene TRBJ1-3; D ambiguous. Germline values: CDR1 SGDLS, CDR2 YYNGEE. The CDR3 is 13 residues long. Between the trimmed V and J ends, which lost 4 bases and 4 bases, there was a span of 9 bases. CDR3 sequence: CASSRNGGNTIYF. Here the CDR3 DNA reads TGTGCCAGCAGCCGCAACGGGGGAAACACCATATATTTT.

The rearrangement joins TRBV7-3 to TRBJ2-7, with a tentative D call TRBD2 (5 bases). Germline CDR1 reads SGHTA; CDR2 reads FQGTGA. V was trimmed by 2 bases and J by 7 bases, leaving 12 bases between them. The CDR3 spans 13 residues. CDR3 residues: CASSLVSVGEQYF. The DNA of the CDR3 is TGTGCCAGCAGCTTAGTTAGCGTGGGGGAGCAGTACTTC.

This clone was seen only a few times. V and J are TRBV21-1 and TRBJ1-5. TRBV21-1 is a documented pseudogene. This CDR3 spans 13 amino acids. The CDR3 sequence is CASPRSLNQPQHF. CDR3 bases: TGTGCCAGCCCTCGATCCCTGAATCAGCCCCAGCATTTT.

This chain connects TRBV15 to TRBJ2-1; D is uncertain. Trimming removed 1 base at V and 8 bases at J, with 3 bases between. Germline CDR1 and CDR2: LNHNV and YYDKDF (reference sequence). This CDR3 comprises 11 residues. The CDR3 region has the DNA TGTGCCACCAGCAGAGTAGATGAGCAGTTCTTC. It specifies CATSRVDEQFF.

The gene calls are TRBV7-8 and TRBJ2-1; maybe TRBD2 (5 bases). The V gene's germline CDR1 is SGHVS and CDR2 FQNEAQ. Trimming cost V 3 bases and J 7 bases, with 13 bases left between them. This CDR3 has 14 residues. CDR3 loop: CASSFPLGRNEQFF. CDR3 nucleotide sequence: TGTGCCAGCAGCTTCCCACTAGGAAGAAATGAGCAGTTCTTC.

The CDR3 region has the DNA TGTGCCAGCAGCTTACTAGCGGCCAACACCGGGGAGCTGTTTTTT. It is translated as CASSLLAANTGELFF. The chain employs TRBV7-2 and TRBJ2-2, with TRBD2 matching 7 bases. The CDR3 totals 15 residues. The ends lost 2 bases at V and 2 bases at J; junction bases unmatched: 2. Per the germline V gene, CDR1 is SGHTA and CDR2 is FQGNSA.

V and J are TRBV29-1 and TRBJ2-3, with 8 bases identical to TRBD2. Trimming cost V 5 bases and J 3 bases; bases outside gene matches: 4. Germline CDR1 reads SQVTM; CDR2 reads ANQGSEA. The CDR3 extends over 13 amino acids. The CDR3 DNA reads TGCAGCGTTAGGGCTAGCGGGACAGATACGCAGTATTTT. It encodes CSVRASGTDTQYF.